This TCR beta chain stems from a study of cytomegalovirus exposure and HLA in healthy donors (dated by TCRdb to 2017 to 2019). Context from the whole study: In an earlier analysis of 587 of the donors, roughly 300 Gb of sequence data and 90 million to 120 million unique TCR beta sequences from 150 million to 200 million T cells were reported. Roughly 300 gigabases of sequencing data and 80 million or so unique TCR sequences were included in an early release covering 500 to 750 HLA-typed donors. Of the roughly 420 genotyped donors, 80% to 90% were placed in the genetic ancestry cluster associated with self-reported Caucasian donors. The study aimed to test whether cataloging public T cell receptors could reveal signatures of past pathogen exposure. The study profiled the T cell repertoires of 666 subjects by immunosequencing and related them to cytomegalovirus serostatus. A separate validation cohort of roughly 110 different subjects was used in addition to the approximately 640-subject first cohort. High-throughput TCR immunosequencing, statistical association of individual TCRs with disease status, and machine learning were combined to predict cytomegalovirus infection status. To study patterns of TCR occurrence, a later analysis re-analyzed previously published TCR beta repertoires from more than 550 donors and added high-resolution HLA genotyping. Rather than using new phenotypic data, the later analysis identified candidate immune exposures from TCR beta sequences and from how often those sequences occurred across donors. To decide whether each TCR beta V gene segment behaved as functional or pseudogenic, an earlier analysis of some 600 of the donors relied on high-throughput TCR beta sequencing. Donor age, sex, ethnicity and CMV serostatus were compiled alongside the repertoire data. A later genetic analysis used genome-wide SNP genotypes for about 60% of the roughly 670 donors, treating that subset as a discovery cohort. Every repertoire in the discovery cohort had been generated on one and the same sequencing platform. HLA typing included class I and class II loci at four-digit resolution. The number of donors typed differed by locus, with 629-630 for A, B, C, DRB1 and DQB1, more than 500 for DQA1, 606 for DPA1, and approximately 470 for DPB1. Because of strong linkage in the cohort, roughly five DR-DQ haplotypes were treated as single units for association and clustering. On average, 235,054 unique TCR beta nucleotide sequences were sequenced per donor among several hundred genotyped donors of the cohort, with about 17% of those sequences being non-productive.

The cohort comprised fewer than 750 healthy bone marrow donors. Cohort members were all nominally healthy when sampled, although unrecorded immune exposures were likely present. The donor was CMV seropositive and was included in the group of some 290 seropositive cohort members. Each donor provided a peripheral blood sample, and peripheral blood mononuclear cells were used for TCR beta sequencing. The Qiagen DNeasy Blood Extraction Kit was used to extract genomic DNA from the blood cell samples. Study-wide conclusions, independent of this receptor: A further reported finding was that TCR beta sequences accurately predicted the HLA-A and HLA-B alleles for most subjects in the first cohort. Immune exposure information for the cohort was limited to CMV serostatus. Most CMV-associated TCR beta chains appeared to be HLA-restricted in a later analysis, and the HLA associations seemed to be driven largely by CMV exposure. Some IMGT-functional V segments, including TRBV6-2 and TRBV6-3, could not be told apart with the 87-base-pair reads, so those segments were excluded. A later genetic analysis associated a missense DCLRE1C variant with V-gene and J-gene trimming of TCR beta chains, and an independent cohort replicated the association. When HLA alleles, especially DR and DQ, strongly co-occurred, TCR associations were difficult to assign to individual alleles. Some 15 rarely observed V segments, including chromosome 9 orphons, were excluded from the earlier analysis of a few hundred of the donors because counts were too low. Specific HLA alleles were associated with 15,000 to 20,000 TCR beta sequences at a false discovery rate of 0.05 in a later analysis. Broadly in line with IMGT annotations, most TCR beta V segments showed up in productive rearrangements about 87% or about 30% of the time in an earlier analysis of several hundred of the donors. It was suggested by the authors that the approach could potentially be generalized to other disease states and immunological phenotypes. A few of the identified cytomegalovirus-associated TCR beta chains were confirmed in vitro to be specific for cytomegalovirus antigens. Sequencing depth was assumed to be roughly uniform across donors in the presence/absence analyses, though that assumption may not hold. Most TCR sequences were observed very rarely across donors, whereas some public TCRs were present in many individuals. The classifier was reported to diagnose cytomegalovirus status with high specificity and sensitivity in both the original cohort and the validation cohort. Correlated functional status among segregating V segments might be attributable to linkage disequilibrium, but an unknown experimental factor could not be ruled out. In a later analysis, HLA-associated TCR beta chains showed more clonal expansion and lower generation probabilities than non-associated chains that were equally common. The cohort was sequenced for TCR beta chains only, and without alpha or paired-chain data the features that could be detected were limited. According to a later analysis, TCR association rates differed among HLA loci, with DRB1 alleles showing the most associated TCRs and HLA-C alleles showing the fewest. A cluster of highly shared sequence variants was judged likely to be a technical artifact of the sequencing pipeline. Because some donors lacked HLA typing at each locus, the association tests relied only on the typed subset. The study listed 150 to 200 TCR beta chains as associated with cytomegalovirus. According to a later genetic analysis, donors in an Asian-associated ancestry cluster had fewer N-insertions in productive TCRs than the approximately 700-donor mean. Several of the top co-occurrence clusters appeared to be linked to parvovirus B19, influenza, CMV and Epstein-Barr virus, according to a later analysis.

For this clone: Its antigen is currently not known. Within one base of it there is no much larger clone, and no base qualities were kept.

The library relied on the immunoSEQ multiplex PCR assay. For the multiplex PCR, a mixture combining 60 forward primers for TCR Vbeta segments and 13 reverse primers for TCR Jbeta segments was used. Amplification of the CDR3 region of rearranged TCR beta genes was performed with a multiplex PCR assay on genomic DNA. The Illumina HiSeq System was used to sequence the amplified TCR beta libraries as 87-base-pair reads. Processing in the source paper ran as follows. A later analysis tallied roughly 76 million unique TCR beta chains across the 650 to 750 repertoires, and around 12 million of those chains were shared by two or more donors. Raw reads were error-corrected and collapsed into unique sequences with a nearest-neighbor algorithm that merged closely related sequences to remove PCR and sequencing errors. CDR3 sequences were aligned to IMGT reference sequences to assign V, D and J gene segments. For a sequence to be retained, a match of at least six nucleotides was required to both a V gene segment and a J gene segment. Rearrangements were called productive when the CDR3 lacked stop codons and stayed in frame with V and J; all others were non-productive. Following IMGT convention, CDR3 was defined as the stretch from the second conserved V-encoded cysteine to the conserved J-encoded phenylalanine. In an earlier analysis of more than 550 of the donors, sequences lacking an unambiguous match to a single V gene segment were excluded. An earlier analysis of 450 to 650 of the donors called V segments functional above 56.7% productive rearrangements and segregating when the between-donor standard deviation exceeded 5%. A statistical classification framework was developed to diagnose cytomegalovirus status using the catalog of TCR beta chain sequences. In a later analysis, TCR nucleotide sequences were compared against IMGT/GENE-DB human TR gene sequences so that V and J genes could be assigned. A later analysis assigned CDR3 sequences and most-parsimonious VDJ recombination scenarios with the TCRdist pipeline. In a later analysis, each TCR beta chain was defined by its CDR3 amino acid sequence together with its V-gene family, and reads lacking a unique V-gene family were excluded. To address suspected cross-contamination and a sequencing artifact, a later analysis removed 592 highly shared, low-generation-probability nucleotide sequences. In a later analysis, a clonal expansion index for each public chain was calculated from normalized within-repertoire ranks of inferred template counts. In a later analysis, generation probabilities were computed with a VDJ recombination model fitted to out-of-frame rearrangements, and the resulting probabilities were checked against IGoR. A later analysis scored TCR-TCR, TCR-HLA and TCR-CMV co-occurrence with hypergeometric tests, applying a repertoire-size bias correction to TCR pairs. A later analysis estimated false discovery rates by permuting HLA or CMV assignments 20 times. In a later analysis, co-occurring TCRs were grouped using DBSCAN, and TCRdist sequence similarity was added for clustering within HLA-allele-positive subsets. Co-occurrence clustering excluded repertoires with fewer than 30,000 or more than 120,000 public chains, plus five with anomalous nucleotide sharing. Imported from immuneACCESS, the table was reduced by TCRdb to in-frame sequences with V and J called. These copies leave out some clones; in studies compared against another copy, an unresolved V gene accounts for under half, and the cause of the remainder is not known. Clone size and V and J calls were adopted from that table, with D and trimming inferred from the DNA. This sample is represented by about 160,000 clones; around four fifths of them were singletons. The ten largest clonotypes hold approximately 11% of the sample.

From the cysteine up to the phenylalanine, the CDR3 has a length of 15 residues. Only the CDR3 DNA stays, 45 bases, in frame from base 1. Clipping removes 5 bases from V and 3 bases from J, with 9 as the unmatched junction base count. Reading the germline V gene gives CDR1 MDHEN and CDR2 SYDVKM. Here the chain combines TRBV28 and TRBJ2-7; 8 bases in the junction line up with TRBD2. The sample taken for sequencing was PBMCs. The TCR comes from a man aged 45 to 65 in good health and CMV-seropositive. In nucleotide form, the sequence is TGTGCCAGCAGTCCCGAACTAGCGGAAAGCTACGAGCAGTACTTC. This codes for CASSPELAESYEQYF.